This T cell receptor beta chain derives from a study of T cells in Graves' hyperthyroidism and ophthalmopathy. This clonotype was seen at least ten times. Diagnosis of hyperthyroidism was new in patients aged 18 to 65, and its duration was under 2 months. Patients having uncontrolled infection, another autoimmune disease, pregnancy or lactation were not included. Amplified TCR beta CDR3 regions came from RNA transcripts. Using the HTBI primer set, a first-round RT-PCR was run on the TCR CDR3. Each CDR3 protein gets one entry after TCRdb re-called the multiplex PCR reads with MiXCR. Of some 510,000 distinct CDR3 sequences listed, 46% are singletons. Germline CDR1 is SGHTA and CDR2 is FQGNSA. The CDR3 is 14 residues long. V lost 5 bases and J 4 bases, leaving 14 bases between the germline ends.

This chain uses TRBV7-2 with TRBJ2-5; TRBD2 might be the D (6 bases). Material: peripheral blood or thyroid tissue (not recorded which). This clonotype was sampled from a woman aged 18-29 years with Graves' hyperthyroidism. Here the CDR3 DNA reads TGTGCCAGCAGCCCACCCTCGCGGGGAGAGACCCAGTACTTC. It codes for CASSPPSRGETQYF.